This T cell receptor (beta chain) was obtained from a study of cytomegalovirus exposure and HLA in healthy donors. General study results and limits: Reportedly, cytomegalovirus status was diagnosed with high sensitivity and specificity. A highly shared variant cluster was judged a likely technical artifact. A later analysis associated roughly 15,000 TCR beta sequences with HLA alleles at a 0.05 false discovery rate.

A multiplex PCR was run with 60 Vbeta primers and 13 Jbeta primers. Assay: immunoSEQ multiplex PCR; the TCRdb copy retains only in-frame clones and omits some. The sample consists of roughly 170,000 clones, about 80% of them appearing once. About this clone itself: No antigen is known for it.

Germline CDR1 MNHEY, CDR2 SMNVEV (reference sequence). Trimming stripped 0 bases from V and 2 bases from J, with 10 bases between. This CDR3 has 15 residues. Sequencing was done on a sample of PBMCs. The V and J genes are TRBV27 and TRBJ2-5; a weak D match, TRBD2 (7 bases). The source is a boy between 10 and 17 years old in good health and CMV-seronegative. The CDR3 DNA is TGTGCCAGCAGTTTATCGGGAGGGGGGCAAGAGACCCAGTACTTC. Translating gives CASSLSGGGQETQYF.